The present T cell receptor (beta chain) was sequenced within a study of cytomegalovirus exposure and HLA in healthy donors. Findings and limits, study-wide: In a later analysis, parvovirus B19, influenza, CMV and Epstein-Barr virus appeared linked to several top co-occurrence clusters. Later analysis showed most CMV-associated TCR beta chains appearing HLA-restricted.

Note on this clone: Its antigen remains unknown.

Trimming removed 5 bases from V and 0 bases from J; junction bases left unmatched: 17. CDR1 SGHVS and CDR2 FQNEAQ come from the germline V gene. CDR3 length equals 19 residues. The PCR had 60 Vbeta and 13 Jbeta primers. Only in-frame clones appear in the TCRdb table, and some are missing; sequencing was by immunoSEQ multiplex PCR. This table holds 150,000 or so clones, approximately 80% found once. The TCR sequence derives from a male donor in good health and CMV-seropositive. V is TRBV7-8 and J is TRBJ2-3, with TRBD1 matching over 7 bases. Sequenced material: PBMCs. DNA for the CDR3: TGTGCCAGCAGCCTTAGGTTGGACAGGCCCTCTGGGAGCACAGATACGCAGTATTTT. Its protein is CASSLRLDRPSGSTDTQYF.